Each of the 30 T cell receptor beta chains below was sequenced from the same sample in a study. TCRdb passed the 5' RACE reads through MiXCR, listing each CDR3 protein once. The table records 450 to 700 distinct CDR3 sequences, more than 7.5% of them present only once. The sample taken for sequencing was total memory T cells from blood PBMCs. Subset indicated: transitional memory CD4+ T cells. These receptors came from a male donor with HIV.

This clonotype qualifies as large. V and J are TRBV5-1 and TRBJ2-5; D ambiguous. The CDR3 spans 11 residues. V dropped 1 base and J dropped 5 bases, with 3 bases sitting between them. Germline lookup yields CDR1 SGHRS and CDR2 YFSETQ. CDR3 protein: CASSLRETQYF. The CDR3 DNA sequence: TGCGCCAGCAGCTTGCGGGAGACCCAGTACTTC.

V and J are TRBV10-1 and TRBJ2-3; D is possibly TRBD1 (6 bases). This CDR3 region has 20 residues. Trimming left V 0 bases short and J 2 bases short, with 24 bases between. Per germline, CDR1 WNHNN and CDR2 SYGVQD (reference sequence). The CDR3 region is CASSESTLFLAGALTDTQYF. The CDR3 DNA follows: TGCGCCAGCAGTGAGTCGACATTGTTCCTCGCAGGGGCTCTCACAGATACGCAGTATTTT.

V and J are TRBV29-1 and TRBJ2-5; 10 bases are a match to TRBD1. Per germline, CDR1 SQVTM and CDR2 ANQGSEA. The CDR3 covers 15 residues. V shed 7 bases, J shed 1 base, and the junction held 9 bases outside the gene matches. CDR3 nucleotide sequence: TGCAGCGCCAGAGGACAGGGGGTAAGCCAAGAGACCCAGTACTTC. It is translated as CSARGQGVSQETQYF.

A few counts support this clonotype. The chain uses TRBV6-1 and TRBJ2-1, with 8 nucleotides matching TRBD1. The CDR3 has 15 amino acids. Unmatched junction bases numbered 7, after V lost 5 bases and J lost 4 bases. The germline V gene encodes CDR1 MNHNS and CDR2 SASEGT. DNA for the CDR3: TGTGCCAGCAGTACCGACAGGGGAGTGTACAATGAGCAGTTCTTC. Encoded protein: CASSTDRGVYNEQFF.

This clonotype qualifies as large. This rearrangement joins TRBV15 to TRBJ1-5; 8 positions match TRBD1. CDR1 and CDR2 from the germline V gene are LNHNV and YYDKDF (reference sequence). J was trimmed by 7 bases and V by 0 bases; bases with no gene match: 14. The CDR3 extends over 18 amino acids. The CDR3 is CATSRDTRSRGRHQPQHF. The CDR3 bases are TGTGCCACCAGCAGAGATACACGTTCCAGGGGGCGTCACCAGCCCCAGCATTTT.

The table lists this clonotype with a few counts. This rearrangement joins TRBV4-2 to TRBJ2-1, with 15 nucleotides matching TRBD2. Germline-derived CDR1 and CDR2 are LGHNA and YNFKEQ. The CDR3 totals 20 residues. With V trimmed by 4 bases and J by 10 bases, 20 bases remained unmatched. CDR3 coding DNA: TGTGCCAGCAGCCCTCCCTACTCCGGGACTAGCGGGAGGCCCCCAAGGGAGCAGTTCTTC. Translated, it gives CASSPPYSGTSGRPPREQFF.

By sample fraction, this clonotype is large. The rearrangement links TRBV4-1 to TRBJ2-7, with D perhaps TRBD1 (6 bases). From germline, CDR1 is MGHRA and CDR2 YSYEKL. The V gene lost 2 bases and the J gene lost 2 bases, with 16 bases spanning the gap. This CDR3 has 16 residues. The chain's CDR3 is CASSQRSGTPTYEQYF. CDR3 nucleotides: TGCGCCAGCAGCCAACGATCCGGGACACCTACCTACGAGCAGTACTTC.

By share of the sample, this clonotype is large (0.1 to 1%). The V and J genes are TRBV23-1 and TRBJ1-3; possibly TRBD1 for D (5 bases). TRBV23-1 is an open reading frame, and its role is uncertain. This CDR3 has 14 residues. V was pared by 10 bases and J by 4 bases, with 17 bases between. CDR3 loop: CATAADIKGNTIYF. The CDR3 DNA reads TGCGCCACCGCGGCGGACATCAAAGGAAACACCATATATTTT.

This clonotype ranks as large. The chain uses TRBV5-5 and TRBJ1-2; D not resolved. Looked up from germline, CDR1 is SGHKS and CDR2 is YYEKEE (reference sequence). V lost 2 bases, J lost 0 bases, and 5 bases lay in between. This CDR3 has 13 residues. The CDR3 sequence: CASSFSPNYGYTF. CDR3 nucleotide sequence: TGTGCCAGCAGCTTTTCACCTAACTATGGCTACACCTTC.

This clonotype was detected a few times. For the CDR3, the DNA is TGTGCCAGCAGCTTAGAAACTAGCGGGAACCATGAGCAGTTCTTC. It translates to CASSLETSGNHEQFF. The chain carries TRBV7-2 and TRBJ2-1; 10 positions agree with TRBD2. CDR3 length equals 15 residues. Per the germline V gene, CDR1 is SGHTA and CDR2 is FQGNSA. After removal of 1 base from V and 8 bases from J, the junction contained 5 bases not matched to a gene.

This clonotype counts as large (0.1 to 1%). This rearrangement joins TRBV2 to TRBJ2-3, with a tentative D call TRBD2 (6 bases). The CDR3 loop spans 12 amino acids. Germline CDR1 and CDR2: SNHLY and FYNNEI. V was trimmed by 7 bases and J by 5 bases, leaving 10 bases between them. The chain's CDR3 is CASMWRGDTQYF. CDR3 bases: TGTGCCAGCATGTGGAGGGGAGATACGCAGTATTTT.

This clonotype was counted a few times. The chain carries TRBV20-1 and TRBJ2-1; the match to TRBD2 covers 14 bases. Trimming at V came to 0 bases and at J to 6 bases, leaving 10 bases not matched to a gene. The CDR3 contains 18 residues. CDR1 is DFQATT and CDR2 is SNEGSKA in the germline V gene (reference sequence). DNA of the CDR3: TGCAGTGCTAGAGACCCTAGACTAGCGGGAGGGCGCTTCAATGAGCAGTTCTTC. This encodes CSARDPRLAGGRFNEQFF.

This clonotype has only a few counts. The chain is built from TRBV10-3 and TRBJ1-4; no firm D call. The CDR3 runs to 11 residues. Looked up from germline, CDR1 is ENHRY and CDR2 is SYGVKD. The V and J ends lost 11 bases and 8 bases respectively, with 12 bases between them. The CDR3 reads CAAGMGEKLFF. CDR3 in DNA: TGTGCCGCTGGCATGGGGGAAAAACTGTTTTTT.

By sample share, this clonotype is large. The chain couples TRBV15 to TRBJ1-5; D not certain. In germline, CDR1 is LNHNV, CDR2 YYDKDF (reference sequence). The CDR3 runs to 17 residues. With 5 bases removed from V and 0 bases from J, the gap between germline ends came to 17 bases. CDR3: CATSRITGRFSNQPQHF. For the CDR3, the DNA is TGTGCCACCAGCCGAATAACCGGACGGTTTAGCAATCAGCCCCAGCATTTT. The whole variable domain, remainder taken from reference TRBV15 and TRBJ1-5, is DAMVIQNPRYQVTQFGKPVTLSCSQTLNHNVMYWYQQKSSQAPKLLFHYYDKDFNNEADTPDNFQSRRPNTSFCFLDIRSPGLGDTAMYLCATSRITGRFSNQPQHFGDGTRLSIL.

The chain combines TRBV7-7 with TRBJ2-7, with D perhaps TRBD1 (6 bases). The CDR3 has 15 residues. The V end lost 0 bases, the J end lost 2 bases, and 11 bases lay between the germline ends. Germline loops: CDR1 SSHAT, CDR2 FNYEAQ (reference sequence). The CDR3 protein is CASSLAPTGAYEQYF. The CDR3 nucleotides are TGTGCCAGCAGCTTAGCGCCGACAGGCGCCTACGAGCAGTACTTC.

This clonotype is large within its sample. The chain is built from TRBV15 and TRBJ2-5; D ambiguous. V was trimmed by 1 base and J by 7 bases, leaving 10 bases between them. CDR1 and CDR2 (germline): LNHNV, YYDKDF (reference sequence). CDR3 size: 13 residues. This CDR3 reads CATSRGQTGTQYF. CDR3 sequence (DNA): TGTGCCACCAGCAGAGGTCAAACCGGGACCCAGTACTTC.

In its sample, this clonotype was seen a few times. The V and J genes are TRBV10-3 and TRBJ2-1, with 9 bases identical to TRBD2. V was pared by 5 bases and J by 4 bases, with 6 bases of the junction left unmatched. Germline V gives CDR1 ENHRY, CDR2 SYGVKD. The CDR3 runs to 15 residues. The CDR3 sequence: CAISWTSELYNEQFF. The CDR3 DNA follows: TGTGCCATCAGTTGGACTAGCGAACTTTACAATGAGCAGTTCTTC.

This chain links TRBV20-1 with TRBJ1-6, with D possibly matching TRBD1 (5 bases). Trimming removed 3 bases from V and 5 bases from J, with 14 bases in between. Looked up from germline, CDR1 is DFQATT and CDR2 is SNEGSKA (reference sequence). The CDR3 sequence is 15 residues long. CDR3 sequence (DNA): TGCAGTGCTAGGGGGGGGTTTGAAAATAATTCACCCCTCCACTTT. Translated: CSARGGFENNSPLHF.

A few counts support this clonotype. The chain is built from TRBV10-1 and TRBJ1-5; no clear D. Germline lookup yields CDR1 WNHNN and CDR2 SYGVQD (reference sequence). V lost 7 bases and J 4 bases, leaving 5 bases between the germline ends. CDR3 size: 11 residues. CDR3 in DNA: TGCGCCAGCAACTGGAATCAGCCCCAGCATTTT. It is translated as CASNWNQPQHF.

The CDR3, as DNA: TGTGCCAGCAGCTTAGGACCATCCTACGAGCAGTACTTC. Its protein is CASSLGPSYEQYF. The V and J genes are TRBV7-6 and TRBJ2-7, with D uncertain. CDR3 length: 13 amino acids. Germline V gene data show CDR1 as SGHVS and CDR2 as FNYEAQ. Trimming removed 1 base from V and 1 base from J, with 5 bases in between.

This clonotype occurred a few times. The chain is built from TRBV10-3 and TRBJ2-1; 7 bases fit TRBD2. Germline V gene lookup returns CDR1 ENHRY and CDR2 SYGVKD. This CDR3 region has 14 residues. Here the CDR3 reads CATGAGVALNEQFF. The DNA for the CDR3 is TGTGCAACTGGGGCGGGAGTGGCCCTCAATGAGCAGTTCTTC.

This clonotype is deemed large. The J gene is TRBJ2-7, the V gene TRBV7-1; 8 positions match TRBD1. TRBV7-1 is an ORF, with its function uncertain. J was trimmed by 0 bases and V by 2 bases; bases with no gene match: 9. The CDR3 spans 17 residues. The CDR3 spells CASSSPYAGTGSYEQYF. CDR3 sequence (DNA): TGTGCCAGCAGCTCACCCTACGCTGGGACAGGCTCCTACGAGCAGTACTTC.

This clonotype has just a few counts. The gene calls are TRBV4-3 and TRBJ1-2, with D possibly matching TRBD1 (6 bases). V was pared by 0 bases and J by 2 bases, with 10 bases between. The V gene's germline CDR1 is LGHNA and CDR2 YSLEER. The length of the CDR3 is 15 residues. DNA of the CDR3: TGCGCCAGCAGCCAAGATGTAAGGGGGAACTATGGCTACACCTTC. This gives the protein CASSQDVRGNYGYTF.

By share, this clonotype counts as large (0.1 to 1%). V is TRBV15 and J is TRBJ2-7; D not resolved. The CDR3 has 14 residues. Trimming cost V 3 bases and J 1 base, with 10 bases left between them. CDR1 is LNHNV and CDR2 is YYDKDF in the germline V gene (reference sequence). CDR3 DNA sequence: TGTGCCACCAGCAGGGCTAAGGGTTCCTACGAGCAGTACTTC. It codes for CATSRAKGSYEQYF. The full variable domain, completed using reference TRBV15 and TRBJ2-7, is DAMVIQNPRYQVTQFGKPVTLSCSQTLNHNVMYWYQQKSSQAPKLLFHYYDKDFNNEADTPDNFQSRRPNTSFCFLDIRSPGLGDTAMYLCATSRAKGSYEQYFGPGTRLTVT.

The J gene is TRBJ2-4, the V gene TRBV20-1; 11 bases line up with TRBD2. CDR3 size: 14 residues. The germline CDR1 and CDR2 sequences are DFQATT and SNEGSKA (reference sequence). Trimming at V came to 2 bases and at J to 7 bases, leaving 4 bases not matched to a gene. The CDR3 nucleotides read TGCAGTGCTAGAACTAGCGGGAGTGAGAACATTCAGTACTTC. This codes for CSARTSGSENIQYF.

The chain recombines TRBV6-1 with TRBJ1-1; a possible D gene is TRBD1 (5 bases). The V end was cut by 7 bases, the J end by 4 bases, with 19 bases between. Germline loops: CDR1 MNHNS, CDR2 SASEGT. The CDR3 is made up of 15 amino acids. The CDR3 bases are TGTGCCAGCACCAGAATTGGGCGGGGGAGCACTGAAGCTTTCTTT. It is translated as CASTRIGRGSTEAFF.

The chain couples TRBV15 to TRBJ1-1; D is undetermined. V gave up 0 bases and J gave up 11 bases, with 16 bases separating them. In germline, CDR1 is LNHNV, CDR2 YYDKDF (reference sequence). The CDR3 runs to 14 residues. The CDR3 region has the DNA TGTGCCACCAGCAGAGAACCCCCTCCTGCTTGGGCTTTCTTT. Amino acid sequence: CATSREPPPAWAFF.

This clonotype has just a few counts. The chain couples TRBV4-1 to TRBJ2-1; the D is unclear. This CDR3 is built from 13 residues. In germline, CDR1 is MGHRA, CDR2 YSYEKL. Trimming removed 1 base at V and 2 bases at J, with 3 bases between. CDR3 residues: CASSQGAYNEQFF. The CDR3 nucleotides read TGCGCCAGCAGCCAAGGAGCCTACAATGAGCAGTTCTTC.

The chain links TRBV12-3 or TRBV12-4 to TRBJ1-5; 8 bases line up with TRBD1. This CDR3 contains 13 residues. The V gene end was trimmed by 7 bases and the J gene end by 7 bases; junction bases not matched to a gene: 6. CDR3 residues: CASIIGQGQPQHF. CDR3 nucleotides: TGTGCCAGCATCATTGGACAGGGCCAGCCCCAGCATTTT.

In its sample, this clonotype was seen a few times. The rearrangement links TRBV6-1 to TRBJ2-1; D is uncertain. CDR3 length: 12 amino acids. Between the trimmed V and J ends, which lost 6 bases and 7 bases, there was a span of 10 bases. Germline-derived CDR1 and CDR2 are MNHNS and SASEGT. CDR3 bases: TGTGCCAGCAGGCCTACGTATAATGAGCAGTTCTTC. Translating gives CASRPTYNEQFF.